A single TCR beta chain is shown here with its context. Seattle patients were enrolled while actively infected and followed longitudinally. V lost 5 bases and J lost 2; bases outside the gene matches: 5. There are 15 residues in the CDR3. The germline gives CDR1 SGHAT, CDR2 FQDESV (reference sequence). Authors' processing steps: Nucleated cell number was recorded as an estimate derived from reference gene primer amplification. Here immunoSEQ multiplex PCR was the method, and the copy in TCRdb shows in-frame clones only, minus some. V and J calls and clone size are copied from that table; D and trimming were computed from the DNA. Among 100,000 or so clones listed, roughly 90% were seen once. The data belong to a study of blood T cell repertoires in COVID-19. Study in general: Researchers got acute and convalescent COVID-19 samples from the United States, Italy and Spain.

Material: peripheral blood. The rearrangement joins TRBV11-1 to TRBJ1-1, with 10 positions matching TRBD1. The TCR originated in a woman aged 45-65 years with COVID-19, enrolled during active disease. Written as DNA, the CDR3 is TGTGCCAGCAGCATTGACAGGGGGCGAAACACTGAAGCTTTCTTT. This encodes CASSIDRGRNTEAFF.